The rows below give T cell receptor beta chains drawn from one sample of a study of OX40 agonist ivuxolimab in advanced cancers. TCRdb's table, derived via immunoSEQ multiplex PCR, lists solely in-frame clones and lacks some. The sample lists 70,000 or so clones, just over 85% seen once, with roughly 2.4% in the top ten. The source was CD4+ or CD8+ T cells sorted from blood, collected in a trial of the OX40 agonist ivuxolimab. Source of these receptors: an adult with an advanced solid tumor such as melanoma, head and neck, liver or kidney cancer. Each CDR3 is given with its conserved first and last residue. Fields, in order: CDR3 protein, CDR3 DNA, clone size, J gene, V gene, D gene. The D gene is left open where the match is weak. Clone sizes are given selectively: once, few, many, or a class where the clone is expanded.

cdr3_aa: CASTSPYRTDTQYF; cdr3_nt: TGTGCCAGCACCAGCCCATACCGCACAGATACGCAGTATTTT; clone_size: .; j_call: TRBJ2-3; v_call: TRBV28; d_call: .
cdr3_aa: CASSLGRVNTEAFF; cdr3_nt: TGTGCCAGCAGCTTGGGCAGGGTGAACACTGAAGCTTTCTTT; clone_size: .; j_call: TRBJ1-1; v_call: TRBV7-2; d_call: .
cdr3_aa: CASSLTGTGNQPQHF; cdr3_nt: TGTGCCAGCAGCTTAACCGGGACAGGGAATCAGCCCCAGCATTTT; clone_size: .; j_call: TRBJ1-5; v_call: TRBV5-5; d_call: TRBD1
cdr3_aa: CASSLRSCGVAQYF; cdr3_nt: TGTGCCAGCAGCTTACGGTCTTGCGGGGTTGCGCAGTATTTT; clone_size: .; j_call: TRBJ2-3; v_call: TRBV7-2; d_call: .
cdr3_aa: CASSLVSQETQYF; cdr3_nt: TGTGCCAGCAGCTTGGTGTCCCAAGAGACCCAGTACTTC; clone_size: .; j_call: TRBJ2-5; v_call: TRBV5-4; d_call: .
cdr3_aa: CAIRGDRENSPLHF; cdr3_nt: TGTGCCATCAGAGGGGACAGGGAGAATTCACCCCTCCACTTT; clone_size: .; j_call: TRBJ1-6; v_call: TRBV10-3; d_call: TRBD1
cdr3_aa: CASSFPRVETQYF; cdr3_nt: TGTGCCAGCAGCTTTCCCAGGGTTGAGACCCAGTACTTC; clone_size: .; j_call: TRBJ2-5; v_call: TRBV7-2; d_call: .
cdr3_aa: CACPQGGRTDTQYF; cdr3_nt: TGTGCCTGCCCTCAGGGGGGGAGGACAGATACGCAGTATTTT; clone_size: .; j_call: TRBJ2-3; v_call: TRBV30; d_call: .
cdr3_aa: CASRQAGVYEQYF; cdr3_nt: TGTGCCAGTAGGCAGGCGGGAGTTTACGAGCAGTACTTC; clone_size: .; j_call: TRBJ2-7; v_call: TRBV19; d_call: TRBD2
cdr3_aa: CSAGTWETQYF; cdr3_nt: TGCAGTGCGGGGACCTGGGAGACCCAGTACTTC; clone_size: .; j_call: TRBJ2-5; v_call: TRBV20-1; d_call: .
cdr3_aa: CATYDSGTSGRAYEQYF; cdr3_nt: TGTGCCACTTACGATTCCGGGACTAGCGGGAGGGCGTACGAGCAGTACTTC; clone_size: .; j_call: TRBJ2-7; v_call: TRBV10-3; d_call: TRBD2
cdr3_aa: CASSPSDFNYGYTF; cdr3_nt: TGTGCCAGCAGCCCCTCGGACTTTAACTATGGCTACACCTTC; clone_size: few; j_call: TRBJ1-2; v_call: TRBV7-2; d_call: .
cdr3_aa: CASSFRQGAEAFF; cdr3_nt: TGTGCCAGCAGTTTTCGACAGGGGGCGGAAGCTTTCTTT; clone_size: .; j_call: TRBJ1-1; v_call: TRBV6-5; d_call: TRBD1
cdr3_aa: CDRGSSRFTNEQFF; cdr3_nt: TGTGACCGTGGGTCTTCTCGCTTTACAAATGAGCAGTTCTTC; clone_size: .; j_call: TRBJ2-1; v_call: TRBV19; d_call: .
cdr3_aa: CASARWGGNEQFF; cdr3_nt: TGTGCCAGCGCACGGTGGGGGGGAAATGAGCAGTTCTTC; clone_size: .; j_call: TRBJ2-1; v_call: TRBV2; d_call: TRBD2
cdr3_aa: CASSPPPRRETQYF; cdr3_nt: TGTGCCAGCAGCCCACCTCCCCGAAGAGAGACCCAGTACTTC; clone_size: .; j_call: TRBJ2-5; v_call: TRBV28; d_call: .
cdr3_aa: CAWIGPKGKPSGNTIYF; cdr3_nt: TGTGCCTGGATAGGCCCCAAGGGAAAACCCTCTGGAAACACCATATATTTT; clone_size: .; j_call: TRBJ1-3; v_call: TRBV30; d_call: .
cdr3_aa: CASSESDGSYEQYF; cdr3_nt: TGCGCCAGCAGTGAGTCTGACGGGAGCTACGAGCAGTACTTC; clone_size: .; j_call: TRBJ2-7; v_call: TRBV10-2; d_call: .
cdr3_aa: CASSSPGSPNTEAFF; cdr3_nt: TGTGCCAGCAGCTCCCCAGGGTCCCCGAACACTGAAGCTTTCTTT; clone_size: .; j_call: TRBJ1-1; v_call: TRBV7-3; d_call: .
cdr3_aa: CASSFNTEAFF; cdr3_nt: TGTGCCAGCAGTTTTAACACTGAAGCTTTCTTT; clone_size: .; j_call: TRBJ1-1; v_call: TRBV28; d_call: .
cdr3_aa: CASSAADALYSNQPQHF; cdr3_nt: TGTGCCAGTAGTGCGGCGGACGCCCTGTATAGCAATCAGCCCCAGCATTTT; clone_size: .; j_call: TRBJ1-5; v_call: TRBV19; d_call: .
cdr3_aa: CASSPRGLGEQYF; cdr3_nt: TGTGCCAGTAGTCCCAGGGGGCTCGGCGAGCAGTACTTC; clone_size: .; j_call: TRBJ2-7; v_call: TRBV19; d_call: TRBD1
cdr3_aa: CAISETGETWTEAFF; cdr3_nt: TGTGCCATCAGTGAGACAGGGGAGACCTGGACTGAAGCTTTCTTT; clone_size: .; j_call: TRBJ1-1; v_call: TRBV10-3; d_call: TRBD1
cdr3_aa: CASSWLPGVSGYGYTF; cdr3_nt: TGTGCCAGCAGCTGGCTTCCGGGCGTGAGTGGCTATGGCTACACCTTC; clone_size: .; j_call: TRBJ1-2; v_call: TRBV5-4; d_call: .
cdr3_aa: CASSSGTSGRGNEQFF; cdr3_nt: TGTGCCAGCAGCTCAGGGACTAGCGGGAGAGGCAATGAGCAGTTCTTC; clone_size: .; j_call: TRBJ2-1; v_call: TRBV7-3; d_call: TRBD2